The sequence of this TCR beta chain was determined in a study of blood T cells in healthy people across ages (dated by TCRdb to between 2014 and 2016). Background on the whole study: Template switching captured roughly one uniquely barcoded TCR beta cDNA molecule per two T cells in model experiments. Age-related changes in TCR beta repertoire diversity were measured in the study by deep sequencing normalized with unique cDNA molecular identifiers. The donors were divided into four age groups: young (average around 16 years), middle-aged (about 39), aged (about 60) and long-lived (around 80). To avoid experimental bias, donors of different ages were randomly spread across the sequencing lanes. Using the same blood draw, the study looked at two additional independent replicas of 1 million unique cDNA reads for two donors, one aged 18 to 30 and the other aged 80 or older. Overall study outcomes, separate from this receptor: The long-lived group showed more naive CD4+ T cells, fewer expanded clones and increased TCR diversity than the aged group, suggesting age selection. Total diversity estimates from one million sequenced T cells were considered lower bounds and underestimates. The percentage of naive T cells measured by flow cytometry correlated strongly with observed TCR beta diversity. As age increased, observed TCR beta diversity per million T cells dropped in a roughly linear way, and a significant reduction was already evident by age 40. Conclusive comparison of naive and antigen-experienced compartments was prevented by the profiling of bulk unsorted PBMCs. Donor CMV infection status was unknown, potentially confounding age-related changes in expanded clonotypes.

The CDR3, from cysteine to phenylalanine, totals 13 residues. Kept here is only the CDR3 DNA, which spans 39 bases and is read in frame from base 1. V gives up 7 bases and J gives up 5 bases, and the segment between their germline ends measures 14 bases. CDR1 is given as MNHEY and CDR2 as SVGAGI, both from the germline V gene. Worth noting for this clonotype: Its cognate antigen has yet to be identified. Base qualities are not provided; no much larger clone lies one nucleotide away.

Libraries were constructed by 5' RACE. The sequencer was an Illumina HiSeq 2500. The second PCR ran for about 6 to 11 cycles and used a J-beta primer mix along with a sample-barcoded 5' primer. A unique molecular identifier was introduced onto each TCR beta cDNA molecule by a template-switch 5' adaptor carrying 12 random nucleotides. Each sample yielded at least 3 million CDR3-containing paired-end reads. The Mint cDNA synthesis kit, primed by a TRBC-specific oligonucleotide, was used to synthesize first-strand cDNA from all RNA. All cDNA was treated with uracil-DNA glycosylase and then went through a first 18-cycle PCR with the universal primers M1SS and BC2_uni_R. The paper's data handling went like this. Each sample was normalized by randomly selecting 1 million high-quality reads, each carrying a distinct molecular identifier. Reads sharing molecular identifiers were discarded rather than binned into consensus sequences. MiTCR, with a Q25 quality threshold and the strictest error-elimination algorithm, was used for CDR3 identification, clonotype clustering and error correction. A nonparametric unseen species model with Euler transformation was used to estimate lower-bound total TCR beta diversity. The raw public data were reprocessed by TCRdb itself: fastp quality trimming at Q25, MiXCR clonotype calling, in-frame beta chains only. Identical CDR3 proteins give one entry, which carries the most common genes and DNA. These V and J calls derive from TCRdb rather than the authors' analysis. The sample table records around 1.5 million distinct CDR3 sequences; approximately 38% of these occur just once. The ten largest clones add up to under 8% of the sample.

The donors were some 36 Caucasian individuals from Russia, aged roughly 6 to 100 years, who were systemically healthy. Each donor gave about 9.2 milliliters of peripheral blood, drawn into EDTA-treated Vacutainer tubes. Ficoll-Paque density-gradient centrifugation was used to isolate PBMCs, with at least 6.5 million per sample. Total RNA was extracted from PBMCs with Trizol reagent, with at least 6 micrograms obtained per sample. Naive CD45RAhigh/CD27high T cell percentages were measured by flow cytometry on a PBMC aliquot from every donor. This chain joins TRBV6-5 to TRBJ1-1; TRBD1 is a possible D gene, resting on 6 matching bases. The sequence was obtained from a woman younger than 30 in good health. The sequenced sample consisted of blood. The DNA sequence is given as TGTGCCAGCATTACGACAGGTGGGACTGAAGCTTTCTTT. It codes for CASITTGGTEAFF.